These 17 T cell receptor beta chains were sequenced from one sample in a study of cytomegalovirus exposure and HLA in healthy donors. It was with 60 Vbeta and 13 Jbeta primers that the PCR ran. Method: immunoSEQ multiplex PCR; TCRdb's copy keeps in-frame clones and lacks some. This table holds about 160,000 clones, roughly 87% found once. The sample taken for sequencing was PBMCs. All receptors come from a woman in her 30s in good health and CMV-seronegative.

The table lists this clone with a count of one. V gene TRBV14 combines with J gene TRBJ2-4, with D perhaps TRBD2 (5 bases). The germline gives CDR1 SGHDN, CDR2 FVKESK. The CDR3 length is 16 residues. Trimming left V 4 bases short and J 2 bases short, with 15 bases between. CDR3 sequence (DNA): TGTGCCAGCAGCCCGGGAATCGGACTTACCAAAAACATTCAGTACTTC. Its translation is CASSPGIGLTKNIQYF.

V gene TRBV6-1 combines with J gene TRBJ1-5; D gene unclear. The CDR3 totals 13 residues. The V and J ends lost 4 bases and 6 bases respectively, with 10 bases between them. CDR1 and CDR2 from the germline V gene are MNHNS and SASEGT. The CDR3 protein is CASSAGYFQPQHF. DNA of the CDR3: TGTGCCAGCAGTGCGGGGTATTTTCAGCCCCAGCATTTT.

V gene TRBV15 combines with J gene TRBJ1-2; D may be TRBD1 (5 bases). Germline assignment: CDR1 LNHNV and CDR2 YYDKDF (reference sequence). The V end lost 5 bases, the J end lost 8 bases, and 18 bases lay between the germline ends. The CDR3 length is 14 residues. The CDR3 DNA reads TGTGCCACCAGCTCTCTCGGGGGGACCCCCGGCTACACCTTC. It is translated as CATSSLGGTPGYTF.

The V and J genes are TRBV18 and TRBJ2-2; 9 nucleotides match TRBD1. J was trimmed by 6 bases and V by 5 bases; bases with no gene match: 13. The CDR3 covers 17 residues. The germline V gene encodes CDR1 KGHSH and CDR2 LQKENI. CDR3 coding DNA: TGTGCCAGCTCATTGCTCCGGGACAGGGAAGTTTCCGGGGAGCTGTTTTTT. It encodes CASSLLRDREVSGELFF.

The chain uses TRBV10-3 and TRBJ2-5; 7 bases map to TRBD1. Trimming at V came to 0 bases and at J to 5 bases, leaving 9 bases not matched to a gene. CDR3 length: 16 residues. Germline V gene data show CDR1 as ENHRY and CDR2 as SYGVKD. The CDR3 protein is CAISESNGRGSETQYF. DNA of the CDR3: TGTGCCATCAGTGAGTCGAACGGCAGGGGGTCGGAGACCCAGTACTTC.

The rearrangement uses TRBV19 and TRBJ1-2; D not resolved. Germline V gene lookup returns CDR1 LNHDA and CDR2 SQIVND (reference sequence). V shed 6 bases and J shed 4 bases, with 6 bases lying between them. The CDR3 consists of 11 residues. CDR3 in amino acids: CASRWAYGYTF. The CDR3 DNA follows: TGTGCCAGTAGATGGGCCTATGGCTACACCTTC.

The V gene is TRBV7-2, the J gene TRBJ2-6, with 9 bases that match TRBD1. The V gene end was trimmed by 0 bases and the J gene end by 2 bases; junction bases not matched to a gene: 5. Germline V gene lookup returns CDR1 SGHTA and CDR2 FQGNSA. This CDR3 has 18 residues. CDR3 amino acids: CASSLATQGAPGANVLTF. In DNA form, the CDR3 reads TGTGCCAGCAGCTTAGCGACACAGGGGGCGCCTGGGGCCAACGTCCTGACTTTC.

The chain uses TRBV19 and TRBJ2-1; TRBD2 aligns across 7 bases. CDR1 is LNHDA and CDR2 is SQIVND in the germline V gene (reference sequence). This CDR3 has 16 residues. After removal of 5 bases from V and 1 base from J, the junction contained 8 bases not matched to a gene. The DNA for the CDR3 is TGTGCCAGTAGTGGTTCGACTAGCTCGTCCTACAATGAGCAGTTCTTC. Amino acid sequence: CASSGSTSSSYNEQFF.

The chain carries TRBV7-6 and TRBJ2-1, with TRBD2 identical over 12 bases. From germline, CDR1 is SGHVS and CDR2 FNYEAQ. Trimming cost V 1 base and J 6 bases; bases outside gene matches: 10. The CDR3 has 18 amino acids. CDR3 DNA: TGTGCCAGCAGCTTAGGACTAGCGGGGGCCCCCACGGCCAATGAGCAGTTCTTC. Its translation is CASSLGLAGAPTANEQFF.

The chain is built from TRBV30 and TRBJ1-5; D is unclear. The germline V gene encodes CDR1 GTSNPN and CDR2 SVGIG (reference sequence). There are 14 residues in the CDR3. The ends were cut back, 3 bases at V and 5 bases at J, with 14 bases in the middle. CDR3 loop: CAWRTAGSHQPQHF. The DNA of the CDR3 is TGTGCCTGGAGAACGGCAGGCTCACATCAGCCCCAGCATTTT.

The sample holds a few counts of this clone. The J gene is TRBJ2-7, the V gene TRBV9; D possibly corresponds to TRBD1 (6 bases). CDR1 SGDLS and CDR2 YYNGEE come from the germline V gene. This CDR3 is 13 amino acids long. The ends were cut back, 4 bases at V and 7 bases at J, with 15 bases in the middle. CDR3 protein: CASSPSGDDEQYF. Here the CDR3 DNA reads TGTGCCAGCAGCCCATCAGGGGATGATGAGCAGTACTTC.

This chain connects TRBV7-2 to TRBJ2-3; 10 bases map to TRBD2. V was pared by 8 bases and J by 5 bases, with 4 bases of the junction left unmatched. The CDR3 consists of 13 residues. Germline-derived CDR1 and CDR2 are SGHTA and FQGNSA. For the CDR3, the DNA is TGTGCCAGCTCACTAGCGGGATTAGATACGCAGTATTTT. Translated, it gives CASSLAGLDTQYF.

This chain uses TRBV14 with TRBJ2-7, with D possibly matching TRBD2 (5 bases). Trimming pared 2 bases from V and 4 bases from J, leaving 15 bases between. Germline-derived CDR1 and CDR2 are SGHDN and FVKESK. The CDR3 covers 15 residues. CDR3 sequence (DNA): TGTGCCAGCAGCCAATTCGTGAGGGTTGGGTACGAGCAGTACTTC. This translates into CASSQFVRVGYEQYF.

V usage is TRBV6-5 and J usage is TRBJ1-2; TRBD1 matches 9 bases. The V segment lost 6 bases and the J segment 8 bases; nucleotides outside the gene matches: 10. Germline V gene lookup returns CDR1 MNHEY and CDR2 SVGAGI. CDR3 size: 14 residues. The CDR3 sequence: CASSRTGATEGYTF. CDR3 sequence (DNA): TGTGCCAGCAGCCGGACAGGGGCGACGGAGGGCTACACCTTC.

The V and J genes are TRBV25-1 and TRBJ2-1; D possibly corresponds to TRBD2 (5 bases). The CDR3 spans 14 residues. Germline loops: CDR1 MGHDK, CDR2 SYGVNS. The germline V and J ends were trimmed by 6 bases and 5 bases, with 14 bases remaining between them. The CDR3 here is CASSEELVNNEQFF. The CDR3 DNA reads TGTGCCAGCAGCGAAGAACTAGTGAACAATGAGCAGTTCTTC.

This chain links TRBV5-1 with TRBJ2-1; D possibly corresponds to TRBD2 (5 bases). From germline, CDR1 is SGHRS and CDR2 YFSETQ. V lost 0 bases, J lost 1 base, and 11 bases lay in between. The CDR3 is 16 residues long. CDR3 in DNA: TGCGCCAGCAGCTTGGTTTCGGCGGGTTCCTACAATGAGCAGTTCTTC. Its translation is CASSLVSAGSYNEQFF.

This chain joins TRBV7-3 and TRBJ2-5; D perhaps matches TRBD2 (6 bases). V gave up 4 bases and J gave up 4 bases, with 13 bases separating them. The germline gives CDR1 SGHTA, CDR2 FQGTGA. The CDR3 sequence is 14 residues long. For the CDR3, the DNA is TGTGCCAGCAGCTATGGGACTCCTGGAGAGACCCAGTACTTC. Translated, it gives CASSYGTPGETQYF.